This passage covers 14 T cell receptor beta chains from one sample sequenced in a study of T-cell reconstitution after alpha-beta-depleted transplantation in children. Researchers prepared the TCRbeta library using unique molecular identifiers, the study reports. TCRdb re-called the PCR reads with MiXCR, one entry per CDR3 protein. The table records about 610,000 distinct CDR3 sequences, approximately 10% of them present only once. Material: PBMCs from the stem cell graft donor, obtained from the stem cell graft. Every receptor here comes from a human donor who donated a stem cell graft to a child with acute myeloid leukemia.

This clonotype was found a few times. The chain recombines TRBV7-3 with TRBJ2-3; D might be TRBD2 (7 bases). The CDR3 is 15 amino acids. Germline CDR1 and CDR2: SGHTA and FQGTGA. The V end was cut by 5 bases, the J end by 4 bases, with 16 bases between. CDR3 coding DNA: TGTGCCAGCAGCGTACAGGGAGGGGGGCCAGATACGCAGTATTTT. Encoded protein: CASSVQGGGPDTQYF.

V gene TRBV7-2 combines with J gene TRBJ2-7; 7 nucleotides agree with TRBD1. Trimming cost V 2 bases and J 4 bases; bases outside gene matches: 5. CDR3 length: 14 residues. CDR1 and CDR2 (germline): SGHTA, FQGNSA. The CDR3 region has the DNA TGTGCCAGCAGCTTACAGCCGACAGGGTACGAGCAGTACTTC. Its translation is CASSLQPTGYEQYF. Filled out from reference TRBV7-2 and TRBJ2-7, the complete variable domain reads GAGVSQSPSNKVTEKGKDVELRCDPISGHTALYWYRQSLGQGLEFLIYFQGNSAPDKSGLPSDRFSAERTGGSVSTLTIQRTQQEDSAVYLCASSLQPTGYEQYFGPGTRLTVT.

This clonotype has a handful of counts. The chain is built from TRBV12-3 or TRBV12-4 and TRBJ2-7; D gene unclear. V dropped 3 bases and J dropped 2 bases, with 8 bases sitting between them. CDR3 length: 13 residues. The CDR3: CASSFRLAYEQYF. For the CDR3, the DNA is TGTGCCAGCAGTTTCCGACTGGCCTACGAGCAGTACTTC.

This clonotype appeared many times. This chain joins TRBV6-5 and TRBJ2-1, with unresolved D. Germline V CDR1 and CDR2: MNHEY, SVGAGI. The V gene lost 10 bases and the J gene lost 1 base, with 5 bases spanning the gap. This CDR3 spans 11 amino acids. CDR3 sequence reads: CATSSYNEQFF. For the CDR3, the DNA is TGTGCCACCTCATCCTACAATGAGCAGTTCTTC.

The table lists this clonotype with many counts. The chain carries TRBV20-1 and TRBJ2-1; 9 bases match TRBD2. CDR1 and CDR2 from the germline V gene are DFQATT and SNEGSKA (reference sequence). The CDR3 runs to 15 residues. V lost 2 bases, J lost 8 bases, and 10 bases stayed unmatched. The CDR3, as DNA: TGCAGTGCTAGACCTCTTAGCGGGAGTAGCCATGAGCAGTTCTTC. It specifies CSARPLSGSSHEQFF.

In its sample, this clonotype was seen a few times. V and J are TRBV6-5 and TRBJ2-7, with TRBD2 identical over 8 bases. Germline assignment: CDR1 MNHEY and CDR2 SVGAGI. The CDR3 is made up of 16 amino acids. V trimming: 0 bases; J trimming: 1 base; junction bases outside the gene matches: 5. The CDR3 DNA is TGTGCCAGCAGTTACTCCCTTACGGGAGGGTCCTACGAGCAGTACTTC. Translation: CASSYSLTGGSYEQYF.

At least ten counts were recorded for this clonotype. The V and J genes are TRBV10-3 and TRBJ2-1; TRBD2 matches at 10 bases. Germline V gene lookup returns CDR1 ENHRY and CDR2 SYGVKD. CDR3 length equals 15 residues. V gave up 5 bases and J gave up 8 bases; unmatched junction bases: 9. Here the CDR3 reads CAISLRAGGSDEQFF. As DNA, the CDR3 is TGTGCCATCAGTTTAAGAGCGGGAGGGTCGGATGAGCAGTTCTTC.

J is TRBJ1-6 and V is TRBV4-3; D gene ambiguous. The germline V and J ends were trimmed by 0 bases and 5 bases, with 11 bases remaining between them. Germline CDR1 reads LGHNA; CDR2 reads YSLEER. The CDR3 covers 16 residues. CDR3 loop: CASSQDFRGNNSPLHF. The DNA of the CDR3 is TGCGCCAGCAGCCAAGATTTTAGAGGGAATAATTCACCCCTCCACTTT.

The rearrangement uses TRBV12-3 or TRBV12-4 and TRBJ1-3; D gene uncertain. V lost 6 bases to trimming and J lost 2 bases, with 14 bases between them. CDR3 length: 15 amino acids. In nucleotides, the CDR3 is TGTGCCAGCAGCCTCCCGGGATCCGCTGGAAACACCATATATTTT. Translation gives CASSLPGSAGNTIYF.

This chain links TRBV27 with TRBJ2-7; 8 nucleotides agree with TRBD2. Trimming cost V 4 bases and J 6 bases; bases outside gene matches: 5. Germline CDR1 reads MNHEY; CDR2 reads SMNVEV (reference sequence). The CDR3 has 13 amino acids. CDR3: CASSSGTRGEQYF. DNA for the CDR3: TGTGCCAGCAGTTCCGGGACTAGGGGCGAGCAGTACTTC.

The J gene is TRBJ2-2, the V gene TRBV6-1; no clear D. Germline V lookup: CDR1 MNHNS, CDR2 SASEGT. This CDR3 region has 15 residues. Trimming removed 7 bases from V and 1 base from J, with 13 bases in between. CDR3 region: CASTRIGQNTGELFF. The CDR3 nucleotides read TGTGCCAGCACCAGGATCGGTCAGAACACCGGGGAGCTGTTTTTT.

This clonotype appeared many times. This chain uses TRBV10-3 with TRBJ2-5; TRBD1 matches 10 bases. Germline V gene data show CDR1 as ENHRY and CDR2 as SYGVKD. The CDR3 loop spans 14 amino acids. Trimming cost V 5 bases and J 5 bases; bases outside gene matches: 5. The CDR3 nucleotides read TGTGCCATCAGTCCGGGACAGGGGATCGAGACCCAGTACTTC. This sequence encodes CAISPGQGIETQYF.

The gene calls are TRBV5-1 and TRBJ1-2, with 7 bases aligning to TRBD1. The CDR3 loop spans 15 amino acids. Germline V gene lookup returns CDR1 SGHRS and CDR2 YFSETQ. J gave up 8 bases and V 0 bases, and 10 bases lay outside the gene matches. DNA of the CDR3: TGCGCCAGCAGCTTGGACGACAGGGAATCAGGGGGCTACACCTTC. Translated, it gives CASSLDDRESGGYTF.

In its sample, this clonotype was seen once. This sequence joins TRBV7-2 and TRBJ1-5, with a possible D match to TRBD1 (5 bases). The germline gives CDR1 SGHTA, CDR2 FQGNSA. Trimming stripped 6 bases from V and 0 bases from J, with 12 bases between. The CDR3 length is 15 residues. The CDR3 DNA follows: TGTGCCAGCAGTTCCCCAGGGTTTAGCAATCAGCCCCAGCATTTT. This encodes CASSSPGFSNQPQHF. Variable domain in full (rest from reference TRBV7-2 and TRBJ1-5): GAGVSQSPSNKVTEKGKDVELRCDPISGHTALYWYRQSLGQGLEFLIYFQGNSAPDKSGLPSDRFSAERTGGSVSTLTIQRTQQEDSAVYLCASSSPGFSNQPQHFGDGTRLSIL.